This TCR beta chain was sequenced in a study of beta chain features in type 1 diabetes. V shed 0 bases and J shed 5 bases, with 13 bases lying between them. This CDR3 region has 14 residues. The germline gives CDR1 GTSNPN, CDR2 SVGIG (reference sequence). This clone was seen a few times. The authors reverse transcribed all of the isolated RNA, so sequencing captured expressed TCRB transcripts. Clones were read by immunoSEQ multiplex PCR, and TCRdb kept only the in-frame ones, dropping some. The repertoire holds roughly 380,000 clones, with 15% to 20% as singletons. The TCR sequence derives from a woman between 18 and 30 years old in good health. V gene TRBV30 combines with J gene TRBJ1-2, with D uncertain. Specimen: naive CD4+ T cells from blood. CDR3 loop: CAWSVGGPLYGYTF. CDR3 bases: TGTGCCTGGAGTGTCGGAGGACCCCTATATGGCTACACCTTC.